This T cell receptor beta chain was sequenced during a study of shared clonotypes between healthy human individuals. The data were produced by immunoSEQ multiplex PCR, yet TCRdb's version contains in-frame clones alone and is incomplete. Among nearly 2 million clones, approximately 94% were seen once, and the ten largest hold approximately 1.2%. Naive CD8 cells lacked CD45RO, underwent positive selection for CCR7 and left out terminally differentiated effector memory CD45RA+ cells. This clone was seen a single time. Germline V gene lookup returns CDR1 SGHVS and CDR2 FQNEAQ. This CDR3 spans 15 amino acids. J lost 2 bases, V lost 2 bases, and 4 bases had no gene match.

The chain employs TRBV7-8 and TRBJ2-3, with 7 bases aligning to TRBD1. This clonotype was sampled from a man aged 18 to 30 in good health. The source material was naive CD8+ T cells sorted from blood. The CDR3 region is CASSLPGQITDTQYF. The CDR3 DNA sequence: TGTGCCAGCAGCTTACCGGGACAGATCACAGATACGCAGTATTTT.